The source of this T cell receptor (beta chain) is a study of monozygotic twins with inflammatory bowel disease. Notes on the study in general: There was no support for any single strong signal or clonotype associated with IBD.

With the 5' RACE reads reprocessed, TCRdb shows one record per CDR3 protein and no DNA. The sample table includes about 380,000 distinct CDR3 sequences. Notes on this clonotype: Its cognate antigen is unknown.

Germline values: CDR1 SGHRS, CDR2 YFSETQ. The CDR3 is made up of 16 amino acids. The specimen was blood. The chain is built from TRBV5-1 and TRBJ2-7; there is no DNA to check the TCRdb D call of TRBD2. This receptor was taken from a human donor with ulcerative colitis or Crohn's disease, or a healthy co-twin of an affected twin (not recorded which). The CDR3 spells CASSFLPGLQGDEQYF.